The clone carrying this TCR beta chain was counted only a few times. As yet, its antigen is unknown. This sample is drawn from a study of regulatory T cells in long-lasting Graves disease. With 0 bases clipped from V and 1 base from J, the junction kept 8 bases outside the gene matches. This CDR3 spans 18 amino acids. The germline V gene has CDR1 LNHNV and CDR2 YYDKDF (reference sequence). Study-level findings and limits: Favoring TRBV28, TRBJ1-2 and TRBJ2-5 was a feature seen in persistent disease.

Time point meaning: newly diagnosed GD, antithyroid drugs for less than 3 months. TCR sequences were obtained from RNA taken from PBMCs. Building of the TCR beta libraries involved iRepertoire HTBI primers and Arm-PCR of CDR3 regions. MiXCR was run by TCRdb on the multiplex PCR reads, yielding one entry per CDR3 protein. The table shows about 370,000 distinct CDR3 sequences, with 15% to 19% occurring only once. The material was peripheral blood mononuclear cells (PBMCs), obtained at new diagnosis, from a patient treated with antithyroid drugs. The chain recombines TRBV15 with TRBJ2-3, with 9 bases lining up with TRBD2. The receptor's source is a female donor with Graves disease. Here the CDR3 reads CATSRDWDERGGTDTQYF. The CDR3 bases are TGTGCCACCAGCAGAGATTGGGATGAGCGGGGGGGCACAGATACGCAGTATTTT.